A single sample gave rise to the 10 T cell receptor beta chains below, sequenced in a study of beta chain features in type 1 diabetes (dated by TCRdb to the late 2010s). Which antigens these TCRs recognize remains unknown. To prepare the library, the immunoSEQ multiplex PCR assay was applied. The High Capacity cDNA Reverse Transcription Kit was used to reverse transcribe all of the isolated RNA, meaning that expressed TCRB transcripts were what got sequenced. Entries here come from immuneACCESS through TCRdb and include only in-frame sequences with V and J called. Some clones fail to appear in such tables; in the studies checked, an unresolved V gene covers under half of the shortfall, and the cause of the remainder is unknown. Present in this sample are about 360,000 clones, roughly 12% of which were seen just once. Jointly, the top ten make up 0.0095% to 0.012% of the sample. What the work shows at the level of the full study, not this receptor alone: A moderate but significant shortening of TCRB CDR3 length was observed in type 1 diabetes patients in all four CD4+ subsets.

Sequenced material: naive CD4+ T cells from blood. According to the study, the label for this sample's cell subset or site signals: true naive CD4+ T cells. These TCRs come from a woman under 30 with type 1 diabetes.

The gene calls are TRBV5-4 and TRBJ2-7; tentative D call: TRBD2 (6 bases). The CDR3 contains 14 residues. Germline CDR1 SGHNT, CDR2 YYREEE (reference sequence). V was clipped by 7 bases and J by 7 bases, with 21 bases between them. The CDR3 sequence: CASRHSGSSGEQYF. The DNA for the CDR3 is TGTGCCAGCCGACATAGCGGATCCTCGGGGGAGCAGTACTTC. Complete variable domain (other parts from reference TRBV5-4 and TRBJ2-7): ETGVTQSPTHLIKTRGQQVTLRCSSQSGHNTVSWYQQALGQGPQFIFQYYREEENGRGNFPPRFSGLQFPNYSSELNVNALELDDSALYLCASRHSGSSGEQYFGPGTRLTVT.

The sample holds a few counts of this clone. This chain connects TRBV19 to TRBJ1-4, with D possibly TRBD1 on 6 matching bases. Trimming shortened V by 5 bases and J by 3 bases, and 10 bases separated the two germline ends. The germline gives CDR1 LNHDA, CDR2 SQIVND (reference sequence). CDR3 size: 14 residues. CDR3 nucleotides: TGTGCCAGTAGTGGACAGTCACCTAATGAAAAACTGTTTTTT. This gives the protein CASSGQSPNEKLFF.

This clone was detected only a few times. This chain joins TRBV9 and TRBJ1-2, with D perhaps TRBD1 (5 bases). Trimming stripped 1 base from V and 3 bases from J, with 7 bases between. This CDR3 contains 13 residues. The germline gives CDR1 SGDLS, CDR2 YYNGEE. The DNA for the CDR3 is TGTGCCAGCAGCGTACAGGGCGACTATGGCTACACCTTC. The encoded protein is CASSVQGDYGYTF.

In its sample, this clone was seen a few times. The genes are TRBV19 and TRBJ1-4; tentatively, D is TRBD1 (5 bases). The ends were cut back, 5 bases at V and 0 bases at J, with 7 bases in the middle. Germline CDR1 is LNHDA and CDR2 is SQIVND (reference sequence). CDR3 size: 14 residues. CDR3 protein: CASSRGSTNEKLFF. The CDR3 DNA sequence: TGTGCCAGTAGTCGGGGGTCAACTAATGAAAAACTGTTTTTT.

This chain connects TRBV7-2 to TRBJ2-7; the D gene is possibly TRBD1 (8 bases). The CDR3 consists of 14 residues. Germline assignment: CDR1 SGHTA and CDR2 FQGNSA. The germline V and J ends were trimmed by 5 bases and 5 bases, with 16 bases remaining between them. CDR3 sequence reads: CASSARTGRDEQYF. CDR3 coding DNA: TGTGCCAGCAGCGCGCGGACAGGGAGGGACGAGCAGTACTTC.

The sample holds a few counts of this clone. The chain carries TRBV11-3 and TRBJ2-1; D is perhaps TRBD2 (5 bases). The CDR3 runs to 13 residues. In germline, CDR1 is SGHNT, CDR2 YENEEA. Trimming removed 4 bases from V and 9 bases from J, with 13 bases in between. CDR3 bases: TGTGCCAGCAGCTCGCGTCCGGGGATTGAGCAGTTCTTC. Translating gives CASSSRPGIEQFF.

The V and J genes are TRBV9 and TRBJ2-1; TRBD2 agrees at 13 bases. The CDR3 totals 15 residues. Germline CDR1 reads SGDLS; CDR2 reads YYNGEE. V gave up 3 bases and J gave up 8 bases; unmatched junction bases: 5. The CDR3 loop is CASSGGTSGTHEQFF. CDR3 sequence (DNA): TGTGCCAGCAGCGGCGGGACTAGCGGGACTCATGAGCAGTTCTTC.

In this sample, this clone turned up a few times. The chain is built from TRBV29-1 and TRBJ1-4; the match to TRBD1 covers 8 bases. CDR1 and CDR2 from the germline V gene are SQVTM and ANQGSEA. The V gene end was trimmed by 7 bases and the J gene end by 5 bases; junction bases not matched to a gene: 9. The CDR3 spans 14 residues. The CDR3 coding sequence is TGCAGCGCTGGAGTTCAGGGGGCCAATGAAAAACTGTTTTTT. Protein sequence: CSAGVQGANEKLFF.

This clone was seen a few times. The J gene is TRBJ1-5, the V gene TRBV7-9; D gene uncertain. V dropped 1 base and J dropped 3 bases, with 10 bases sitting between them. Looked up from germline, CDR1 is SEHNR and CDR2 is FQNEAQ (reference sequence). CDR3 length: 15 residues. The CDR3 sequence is CASSLGANPNQPQHF. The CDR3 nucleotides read TGTGCCAGCAGCTTAGGCGCAAACCCCAATCAGCCCCAGCATTTT.

The CDR3: CASSLARGTGGAETQYF. The CDR3 coding sequence is TGCGCCAGCAGCTTGGCCCGGGGGACAGGGGGTGCAGAGACCCAGTACTTC. This chain links TRBV5-1 with TRBJ2-5, with 11 bases matching TRBD1. The CDR3 sequence is 17 residues long. The germline CDR1 and CDR2 sequences are SGHRS and YFSETQ. V shed 0 bases and J 4 bases; nucleotides not matched to a gene: 8. The complete variable domain, with remaining parts taken from reference TRBV5-1 and TRBJ2-5, reads KAGVTQTPRYLIKTRGQQVTLSCSPISGHRSVSWYQQTPGQGLQFLFEYFSETQRNKGNFPGRFSGRQFSNSRSEMNVSTLELGDSALYLCASSLARGTGGAETQYFGPGTRLLVL.